These 15 T cell receptor beta chains originate from one sample sequenced in a study of T cell responses to AZD1222 COVID-19 vaccine. Only in-frame clones appear in the TCRdb table, and some are missing; sequencing was by immunoSEQ multiplex PCR. The data contain 65,000 to 80,000 clones, 83% of them singletons. The sequencing used peripheral blood, collected 28 days after the second AZD1222 dose. These receptor sequences come from an adult who received the AZD1222 COVID-19 vaccine.

This clone was observed a few times. The V call is TRBV15, the J call TRBJ2-7; 13 bases align to TRBD2. After removal of 5 bases from V and 6 bases from J, the junction contained 4 bases not matched to a gene. CDR1 LNHNV and CDR2 YYDKDF come from the germline V gene (reference sequence). The CDR3 extends over 14 amino acids. The CDR3 loop is CATSQTSGRSEQYF. The CDR3 coding sequence is TGTGCCACCAGCCAGACTAGCGGGAGGTCCGAGCAGTACTTC.

This rearrangement joins TRBV28 to TRBJ1-1; TRBD1 matches at 8 bases. This CDR3 has 16 residues. Germline V gene lookup returns CDR1 MDHEN and CDR2 SYDVKM. V was pared by 2 bases and J by 0 bases, with 5 bases of the junction left unmatched. CDR3 in amino acids: CASSLANRGVNTEAFF. Here the CDR3 DNA reads TGTGCCAGCAGTTTAGCCAACAGGGGGGTGAACACTGAAGCTTTCTTT.

The chain couples TRBV27 to TRBJ2-2; 12 bases agree with TRBD2. This CDR3 region has 19 residues. Germline trimming cut 2 bases from V and 3 bases from J; bases unmatched to any gene: 10. Germline loops: CDR1 MNHEY, CDR2 SMNVEV (reference sequence). CDR3 loop: CASSLQPRLAGEDTGELFF. The CDR3 nucleotides read TGTGCCAGCAGTTTACAGCCCCGACTAGCGGGAGAGGACACCGGGGAGCTGTTTTTT.

The chain has TRBV11-1 and TRBJ2-2; D is uncertain. Trimming took 6 bases from V and 2 from J, leaving 16 bases between them. Per the germline V gene, CDR1 is SGHAT and CDR2 is FQDESV (reference sequence). The CDR3 length is 16 residues. The CDR3 DNA reads TGTGCCAGCAGTAAAACGGCTCGTCAAAACACCGGGGAGCTGTTTTTT. Translated: CASSKTARQNTGELFF.

The J gene is TRBJ1-1, the V gene TRBV11-1; D is possibly TRBD1 (5 bases). Germline loops: CDR1 SGHAT, CDR2 FQDESV (reference sequence). The CDR3 runs 16 residues. V lost 5 bases to trimming and J lost 2 bases, with 18 bases between them. Written as DNA, the CDR3 is TGTGCCAGCAGCCCTTGGGACTCCAAGGCAAACACTGAAGCTTTCTTT. It codes for CASSPWDSKANTEAFF. Drawing the rest from reference TRBV11-1 and TRBJ1-1, the complete variable domain is EAEVAQSPRYKITEKSQAVAFWCDPISGHATLYWYRQILGQGPELLVQFQDESVVDDSQLPKDRFSAERLKGVDSTLKIQPAELGDSAMYLCASSPWDSKANTEAFFGQGTRLTVV.

The chain couples TRBV13 to TRBJ1-2; D perhaps matches TRBD1 (5 bases). The germline V gene has CDR1 PRHDT and CDR2 FYEKMQ (reference sequence). V was trimmed by 0 bases and J by 4 bases, leaving 9 bases between them. The CDR3 length is 14 residues. CDR3: CASSLGGDLYGYTF. The CDR3 DNA sequence: TGTGCCAGCAGCTTAGGAGGGGACCTCTATGGCTACACCTTC. Full variable domain (missing parts from reference TRBV13 and TRBJ1-2): AAGVIQSPRHLIKEKRETATLKCYPIPRHDTVYWYQQGPGQDPQFLISFYEKMQSDKGSIPDRFSAQQFSDYHSELNMSSLELGDSALYFCASSLGGDLYGYTFGSGTRLTVV.

This clone was seen only a few times. The V call is TRBV5-1, the J call TRBJ1-2; a weak D match, TRBD1 (6 bases). CDR1 and CDR2 (germline): SGHRS, YFSETQ. V was shortened by 0 bases and J by 11 bases, with 17 bases between the two germline ends. This CDR3 region has 14 residues. The CDR3 DNA is TGCGCCAGCAGCTTGGAGGGCAGTGGGGGCTTATACACCTTC. It translates to CASSLEGSGGLYTF.

The chain combines TRBV16 with TRBJ2-7; possible D gene TRBD1, 6 bases. CDR1 and CDR2 from the germline V gene are KGHSY and FQNENV. Trimming left V 1 base short and J 6 bases short, with 16 bases between. CDR3 length equals 15 residues. Written as DNA, the CDR3 is TGTGCCAGCAGCCAATGGGACACCAGAGACTCCGAGCAGTACTTC. Its protein product is CASSQWDTRDSEQYF.

This clone was observed once. The rearrangement uses TRBV7-3 and TRBJ1-5, with TRBD1 identical over 7 bases. Germline assignment: CDR1 SGHTA and CDR2 FQGTGA. The CDR3 covers 22 residues. V was pared by 2 bases and J by 0 bases, with 22 bases of the junction left unmatched. The CDR3 here is CASSLGLGRFQGGRYSNQPQHF. The CDR3 DNA follows: TGTGCCAGCAGCTTAGGTCTAGGAAGATTTCAGGGGGGACGTTATAGCAATCAGCCCCAGCATTTT.

In nucleotides, the CDR3 is TGTGCCAGCAGTTTAGGGCCAAACACCATATATTTT. Its protein is CASSLGPNTIYF. V gene TRBV12-3 or TRBV12-4 combines with J gene TRBJ1-3; no firm D call. The germline V and J ends were trimmed by 1 base and 6 bases, with 4 bases remaining between them. The CDR3 has 12 amino acids.

This chain links TRBV7-9 with TRBJ1-1; D remains unclear. The ends were cut back, 1 base at V and 0 bases at J, with 6 bases in the middle. The V gene's germline CDR1 is SEHNR and CDR2 FQNEAQ (reference sequence). This CDR3 has 14 residues. The CDR3 DNA is TGTGCCAGCAGCTTAGGCGGATTGAACACTGAAGCTTTCTTT. Translating it yields CASSLGGLNTEAFF. The full variable domain, its missing parts supplied by reference TRBV7-9 and TRBJ1-1, is DTGVSQNPRHKITKRGQNVTFRCDPISEHNRLYWYRQTLGQGPEFLTYFQNEAQLEKSRLLSDRFSAERPKGSFSTLEIQRTEQGDSAMYLCASSLGGLNTEAFFGQGTRLTVV.

The chain recombines TRBV6-5 with TRBJ2-1; D might be TRBD2 (6 bases). The CDR3 covers 14 residues. Trimming took 6 bases from V and 9 from J, leaving 18 bases between them. Germline values: CDR1 MNHEY, CDR2 SVGAGI. The CDR3 region is CASSRSGLSGEQFF. CDR3 coding DNA: TGTGCCAGCAGCCGAAGCGGGCTAAGCGGTGAGCAGTTCTTC.

This clone was recorded a few times. The chain carries TRBV10-3 and TRBJ1-2; 12 bases match TRBD1. Germline CDR1 ENHRY, CDR2 SYGVKD. The CDR3 runs 15 residues. Trimming cost V 7 bases and J 7 bases; bases outside gene matches: 10. For the CDR3, the DNA is TGTGCCATCAACCGGGGGACAGGGGGCGCCGGTGGCTACACCTTC. It encodes CAINRGTGGAGGYTF.

Only one count was recorded for this clone. The V gene is TRBV4-1, the J gene TRBJ2-2; 9 nucleotides line up with TRBD2. Looked up from germline, CDR1 is MGHRA and CDR2 is YSYEKL. This CDR3 contains 16 residues. With 2 bases clipped from V and 0 bases from J, the junction kept 1 base outside the gene matches. This CDR3 reads CASSQSSGTNTGELFF. The CDR3, as DNA: TGCGCCAGCAGCCAATCTAGCGGGACGAACACCGGGGAGCTGTTTTTT.

The chain is built from TRBV2 and TRBJ1-6; D unresolved. V lost 4 bases, J lost 7 bases, and 8 bases lay in between. CDR3 length equals 13 residues. Germline assignment: CDR1 SNHLY and CDR2 FYNNEI. CDR3 protein: CASSALANSPLHF. Written as DNA, the CDR3 is TGTGCCAGCAGTGCCCTGGCCAATTCACCCCTCCACTTT.